This T cell receptor beta chain was found in a study of blood T cell repertoires in COVID-19. The V end lost 5 bases, the J end lost 2 bases, and 13 bases lay between the germline ends. This CDR3 spans 14 amino acids. Germline lookup yields CDR1 LGHDT and CDR2 YNNKEL (reference sequence). Sequencing was performed with immunoSEQ multiplex PCR; in TCRdb, only in-frame clones are kept and a portion is missing. The data contain 250,000 to 300,000 clones, more than 70% of them singletons. The sequenced sample was peripheral blood. The sequence was obtained from a woman aged 18-29 years with acute or convalescent COVID-19. The genes are TRBV3-1 (or the pseudogene TRBV3-2) and TRBJ2-7; weak D call: TRBD2 (6 bases). Here the CDR3 DNA reads TGTGCCAGCAGCAGCGCGGGACTGCCCTACGAGCAGTACTTC. This gives the protein CASSSAGLPYEQYF.